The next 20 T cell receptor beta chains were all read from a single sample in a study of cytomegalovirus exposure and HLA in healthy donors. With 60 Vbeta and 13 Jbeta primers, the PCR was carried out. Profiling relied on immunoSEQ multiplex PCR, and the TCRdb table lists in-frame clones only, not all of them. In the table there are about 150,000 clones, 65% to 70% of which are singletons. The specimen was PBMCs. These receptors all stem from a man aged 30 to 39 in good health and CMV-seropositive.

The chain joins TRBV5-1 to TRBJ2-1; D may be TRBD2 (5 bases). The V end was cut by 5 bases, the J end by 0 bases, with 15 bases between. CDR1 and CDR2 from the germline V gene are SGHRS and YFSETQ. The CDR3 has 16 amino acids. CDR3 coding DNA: TGCGCCAGCAGTGATAGCGTCCTGGGCTCCTACAATGAGCAGTTCTTC. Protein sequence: CASSDSVLGSYNEQFF.

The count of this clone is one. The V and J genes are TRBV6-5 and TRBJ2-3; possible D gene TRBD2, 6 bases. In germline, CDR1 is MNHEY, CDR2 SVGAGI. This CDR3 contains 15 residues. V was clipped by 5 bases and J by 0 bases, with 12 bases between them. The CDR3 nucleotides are TGTGCCAGCAGTCCGATTGCGGGAAGCACAGATACGCAGTATTTT. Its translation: CASSPIAGSTDTQYF.

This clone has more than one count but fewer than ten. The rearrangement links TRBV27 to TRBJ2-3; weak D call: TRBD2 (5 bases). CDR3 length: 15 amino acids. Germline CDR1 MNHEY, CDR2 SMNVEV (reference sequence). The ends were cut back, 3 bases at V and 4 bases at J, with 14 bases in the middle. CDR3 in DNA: TGTGCCAGCAGTTTTCGGGGAGTGGTGGCAGATACGCAGTATTTT. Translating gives CASSFRGVVADTQYF.

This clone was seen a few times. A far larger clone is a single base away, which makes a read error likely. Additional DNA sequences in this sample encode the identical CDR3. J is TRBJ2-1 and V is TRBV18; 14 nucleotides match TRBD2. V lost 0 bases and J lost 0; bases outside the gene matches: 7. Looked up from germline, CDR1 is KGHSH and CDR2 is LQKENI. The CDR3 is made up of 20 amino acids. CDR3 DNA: TGTGCCAGCTCACCACCCGGACTAGCGGGAGGAATGAGCTCCTACAATGAGCAGTTCTTC. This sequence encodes CASSPPGLAGGMSSYNEQFF.

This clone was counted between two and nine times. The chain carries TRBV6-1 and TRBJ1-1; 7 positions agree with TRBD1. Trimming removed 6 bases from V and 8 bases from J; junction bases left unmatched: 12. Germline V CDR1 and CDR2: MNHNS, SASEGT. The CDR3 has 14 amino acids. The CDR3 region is CASSSQQGLTEAFF. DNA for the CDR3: TGTGCCAGCAGCTCCCAACAGGGGTTGACCGAAGCTTTCTTT.

The CDR3 DNA follows: TGTGCCAGTACCACCTTGACAGGCTCGAATCAGCCCCAGCATTTT. Translating gives CASTTLTGSNQPQHF. J is TRBJ1-5 and V is TRBV19, with TRBD1 as a possible D gene (6 bases). The CDR3 is 15 residues long. CDR1 and CDR2 from the germline V gene are LNHDA and SQIVND (reference sequence). Trimming shortened V by 7 bases and J by 4 bases, and 17 bases separated the two germline ends. The whole variable domain, filled in from reference TRBV19 and TRBJ1-5, reads DGGITQSPKYLFRKEGQNVTLSCEQNLNHDAMYWYRQDPGQGLRLIYYSQIVNDFQKGDIAEGYSVSREKKESFPLTVTSAQKNPTAFYLCASTTLTGSNQPQHFGDGTRLSIL.

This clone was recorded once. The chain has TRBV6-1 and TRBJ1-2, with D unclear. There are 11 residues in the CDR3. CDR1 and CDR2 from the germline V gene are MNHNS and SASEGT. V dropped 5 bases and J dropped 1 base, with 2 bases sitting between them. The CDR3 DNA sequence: TGTGCCAGCAGTCGTAACTATGGCTACACCTTC. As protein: CASSRNYGYTF.

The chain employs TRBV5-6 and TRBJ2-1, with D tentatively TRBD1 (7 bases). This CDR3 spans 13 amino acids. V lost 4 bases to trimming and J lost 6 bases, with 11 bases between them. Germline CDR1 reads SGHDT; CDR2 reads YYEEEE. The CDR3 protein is CASSNRGGNEQFF. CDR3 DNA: TGTGCCAGCAGCAACAGGGGAGGCAATGAGCAGTTCTTC.

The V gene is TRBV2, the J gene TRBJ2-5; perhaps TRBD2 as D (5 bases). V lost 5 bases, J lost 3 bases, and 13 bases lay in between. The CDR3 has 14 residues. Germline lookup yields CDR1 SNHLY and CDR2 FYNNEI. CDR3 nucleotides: TGTGCCAGCAGTCCAAATAGCGAGAAAGAGACCCAGTACTTC. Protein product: CASSPNSEKETQYF.

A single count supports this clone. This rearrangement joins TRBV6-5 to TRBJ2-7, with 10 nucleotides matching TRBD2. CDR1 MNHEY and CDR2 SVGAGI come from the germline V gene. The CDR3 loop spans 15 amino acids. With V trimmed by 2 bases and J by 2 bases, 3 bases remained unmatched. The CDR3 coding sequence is TGTGCCAGCAGTTACACTAGCGGGGCTACCTACGAGCAGTACTTC. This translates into CASSYTSGATYEQYF.

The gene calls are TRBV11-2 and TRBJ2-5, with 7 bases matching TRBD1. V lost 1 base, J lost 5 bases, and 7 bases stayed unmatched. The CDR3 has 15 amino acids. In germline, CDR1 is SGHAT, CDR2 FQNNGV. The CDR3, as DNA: TGTGCCAGCAGCTTAGGACAGGGTAATGTTGAGACCCAGTACTTC. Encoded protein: CASSLGQGNVETQYF.

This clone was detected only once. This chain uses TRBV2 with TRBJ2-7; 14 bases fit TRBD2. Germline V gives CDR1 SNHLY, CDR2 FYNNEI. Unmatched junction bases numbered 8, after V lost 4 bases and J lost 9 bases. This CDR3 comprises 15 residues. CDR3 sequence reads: CASSAGTSGRDPQYF. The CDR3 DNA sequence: TGTGCCAGCAGTGCCGGGACTAGCGGGAGAGACCCGCAGTACTTC.

In DNA, the CDR3 is TGTGCCAGCAGCCAAGGGCCCCGGCGGGGGTCCTCAGCATTCGATACGCAGTATTTT. Protein product: CASSQGPRRGSSAFDTQYF. The rearrangement links TRBV14 to TRBJ2-3, with TRBD2 identical over 7 bases. Germline CDR1 SGHDN, CDR2 FVKESK. The CDR3 length is 19 residues. V was clipped by 1 base and J by 6 bases; unmatched bases: 19.

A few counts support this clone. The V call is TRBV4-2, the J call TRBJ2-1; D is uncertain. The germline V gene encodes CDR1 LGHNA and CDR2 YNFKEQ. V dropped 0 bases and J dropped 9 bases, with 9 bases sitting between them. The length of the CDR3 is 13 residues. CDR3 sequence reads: CASSQDLAGEQFF. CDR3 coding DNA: TGTGCCAGCAGCCAAGATTTAGCTGGTGAGCAGTTCTTC.

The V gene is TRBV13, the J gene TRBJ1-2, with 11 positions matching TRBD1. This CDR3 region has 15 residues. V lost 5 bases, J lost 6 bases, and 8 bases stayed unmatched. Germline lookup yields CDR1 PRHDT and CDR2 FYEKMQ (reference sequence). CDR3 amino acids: CASSLRTGGANGYTF. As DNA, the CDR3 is TGTGCCAGCAGCCTAAGGACAGGGGGCGCGAATGGCTACACCTTC. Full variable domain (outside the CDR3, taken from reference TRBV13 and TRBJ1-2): AAGVIQSPRHLIKEKRETATLKCYPIPRHDTVYWYQQGPGQDPQFLISFYEKMQSDKGSIPDRFSAQQFSDYHSELNMSSLELGDSALYFCASSLRTGGANGYTFGSGTRLTVV.

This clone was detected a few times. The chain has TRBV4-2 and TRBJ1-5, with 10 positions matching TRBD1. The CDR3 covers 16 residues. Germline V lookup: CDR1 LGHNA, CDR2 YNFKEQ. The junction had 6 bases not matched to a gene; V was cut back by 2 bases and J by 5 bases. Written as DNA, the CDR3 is TGTGCCAGCAGCCAAACGAGGGACAGGGGCGATCAGCCCCAGCATTTT. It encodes CASSQTRDRGDQPQHF.

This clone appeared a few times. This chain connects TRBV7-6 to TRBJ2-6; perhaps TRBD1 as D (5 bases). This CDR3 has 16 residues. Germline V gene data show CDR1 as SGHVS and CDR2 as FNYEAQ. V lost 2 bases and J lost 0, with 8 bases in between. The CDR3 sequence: CASSLYRFSGANVLTF. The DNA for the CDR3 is TGTGCCAGCAGCTTATACAGGTTCTCTGGGGCCAACGTCCTGACTTTC.

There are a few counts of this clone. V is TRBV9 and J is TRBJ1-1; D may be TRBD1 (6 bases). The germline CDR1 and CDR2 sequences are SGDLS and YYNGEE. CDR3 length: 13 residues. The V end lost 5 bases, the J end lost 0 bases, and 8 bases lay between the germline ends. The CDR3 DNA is TGTGCCAGCAGACAGGGAATGAACACTGAAGCTTTCTTT. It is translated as CASRQGMNTEAFF. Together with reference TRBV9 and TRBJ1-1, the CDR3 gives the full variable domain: DSGVTQTPKHLITATGQRVTLRCSPRSGDLSVYWYQQSLDQGLQFLIQYYNGEERAKGNILERFSAQQFPDLHSELNLSSLELGDSALYFCASRQGMNTEAFFGQGTRLTVV.

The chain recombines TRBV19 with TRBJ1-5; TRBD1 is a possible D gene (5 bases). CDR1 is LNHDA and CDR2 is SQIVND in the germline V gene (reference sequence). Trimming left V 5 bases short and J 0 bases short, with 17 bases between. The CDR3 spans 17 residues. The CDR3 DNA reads TGTGCCAGTAGTTTTTCCCGGGCAGGGTTTAGCAATCAGCCCCAGCATTTT. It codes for CASSFSRAGFSNQPQHF.

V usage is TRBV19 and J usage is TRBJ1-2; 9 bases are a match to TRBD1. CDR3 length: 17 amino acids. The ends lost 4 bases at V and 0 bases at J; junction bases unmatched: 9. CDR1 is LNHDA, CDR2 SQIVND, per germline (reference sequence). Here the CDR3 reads CASSRAGTGWSNYGYTF. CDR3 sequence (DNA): TGTGCCAGTAGTAGAGCCGGGACAGGGTGGTCTAACTATGGCTACACCTTC.